This TCR beta chain was identified during a study of identical twins (dated by TCRdb to the mid-2010s). In terms of the full investigation: TCR alpha and beta repertoires from monozygotic twins, unrelated adults of various ages and cord blood were deep-sequenced to test whether fetal clonotypes persist. To rule out contamination, the twin experiments were replicated at different times with different library preparation protocols. Study-level results and caveats: A weaker excess of twin sharing was found in beta out-of-frame sequences because the signal-to-noise ratio was lowered by fewer shared sequences. Because the same donors could not be followed over many years, the conclusions relied on cross-sectional statistical analysis. Zero-insertion analyses could be partly confounded by invariant T cells such as MAIT and iNKT, though diverse VJ usage argued against such confounding for most clonotypes. In monozygotic twins, recombination models systematically underestimated out-of-frame TCR alpha sharing, but the models matched the sharing seen between unrelated individuals. Abundant cord blood beta clonotypes had fewer insertions, young adult naive repertoires showed a similar but weaker trend, and memory repertoires showed no such trend. Out-of-frame TCR alpha sequences shared between twins showed an excess of low generation-probability sequences compared with coincidental sharing between unrelated individuals.

The library relied on 5' RACE. The data were produced on an Illumina HiSeq 2000. Template switching added a universal primer binding site, and the final cDNA carried a unique molecular identifier that allowed TCR cDNA molecules to be counted accurately. Specific primers in the conserved constant-segment region were used to synthesize first-strand cDNA for TCR alpha and beta chains. To control for contamination, every cDNA library carried two barcodes: a SMART-Mk sample barcode plus Illumina barcodes. Two successive PCR steps introduced TruSeq adapter sequences along with Illumina sample barcodes. The Illumina HiSeq platform was used with custom primers to sequence TCR alpha and beta cDNA libraries. Regarding the original processing steps: Unique molecular identifiers were extracted from raw reads with MiGEC, and CDR3 positions were determined with MiXCR. Recombination models were inferred per individual with the repgenHMM and IGoR tools using an EM algorithm. Shared clonotypes were analyzed with the tcR package in R, and sharing was normalized by the product of cloneset sizes. To study raw recombination free of thymic and clonal selection effects, out-of-frame nonproductive sequences were analyzed. TCRdb applied fastp at Q25 and MiXCR to the public reads, then kept only in-frame beta chains. Identical CDR3 proteins give one entry, which carries the most common genes and DNA. TCRdb, not the original authors, processed these V and J calls. Across this sample there are a few hundred thousand distinct CDR3 sequences, with about 8.3% seen only once. Around 3% of the sample is held by the ten biggest clonotypes.

This clonotype was counted at least ten times. Its antigen has not been determined. Per-nucleotide qualities are absent, and no much larger clonotype sits a single base away. Trimming removed 6 bases from V and 1 base from J, leaving 9 bases between the germline ends. The germline V gene encodes CDR1 SNHLY and CDR2 FYNNEI. The CDR3 sequence holds 14 residues, the cysteine and phenylalanine included. Only the CDR3 DNA is retained, 42 bases long and in frame from the first base. Every donor was a healthy Caucasian. The twin cohort comprised three pairs of female monozygotic twins, all aged roughly 18 to 30 years. CD4+ and CD8+ T cell populations were isolated with positive isolation kits from Invitrogen. A further study also used this sample, focusing on yellow fever vaccine responses in identical twins. As the second publication notes: According to the authors, the vaccine-induced T cell response in identical twins seemed to be partly convergent and partly specific to each individual. In the study, vaccine-responding T cell clones were precisely tracked in identical twins.

The chain was built from TRBV2 and TRBJ2-2; the D gene is not confidently resolved. Sequenced: CD8+ T cells sorted from blood. The receptor's source is a woman in her late teens or twenties in good health. The DNA sequence follows: TGTGCCAGCAGGGCCCCCGGGAACACCGGGGAGCTGTTTTTT. This yields the protein CASRAPGNTGELFF.